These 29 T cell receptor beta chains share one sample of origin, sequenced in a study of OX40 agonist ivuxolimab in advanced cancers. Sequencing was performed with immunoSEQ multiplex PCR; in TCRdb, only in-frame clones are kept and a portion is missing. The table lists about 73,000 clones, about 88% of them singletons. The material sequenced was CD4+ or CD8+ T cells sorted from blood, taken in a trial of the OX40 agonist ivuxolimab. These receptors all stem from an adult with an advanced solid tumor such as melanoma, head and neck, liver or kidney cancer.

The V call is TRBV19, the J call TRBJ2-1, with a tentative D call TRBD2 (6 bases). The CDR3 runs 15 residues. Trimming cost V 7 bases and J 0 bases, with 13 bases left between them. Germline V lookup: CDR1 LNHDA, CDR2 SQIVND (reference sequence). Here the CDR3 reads CASTRGDSSYNEQFF. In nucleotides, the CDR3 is TGTGCCAGTACCCGAGGGGACTCCTCCTACAATGAGCAGTTCTTC.

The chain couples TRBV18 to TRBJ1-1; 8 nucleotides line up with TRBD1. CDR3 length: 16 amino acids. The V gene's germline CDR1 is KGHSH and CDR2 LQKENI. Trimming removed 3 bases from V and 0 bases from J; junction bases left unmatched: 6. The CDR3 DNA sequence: TGTGCCAGCTCACCGCGGCAGGGGGCGATGAACACTGAAGCTTTCTTT. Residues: CASSPRQGAMNTEAFF.

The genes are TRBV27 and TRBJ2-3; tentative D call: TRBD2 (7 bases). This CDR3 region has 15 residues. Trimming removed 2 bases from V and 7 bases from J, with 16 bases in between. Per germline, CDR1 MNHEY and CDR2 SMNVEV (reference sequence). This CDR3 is CASSLRGGALHTQYF. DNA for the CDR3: TGTGCCAGCAGTTTACGAGGGGGGGCCCTTCATACGCAGTATTTT.

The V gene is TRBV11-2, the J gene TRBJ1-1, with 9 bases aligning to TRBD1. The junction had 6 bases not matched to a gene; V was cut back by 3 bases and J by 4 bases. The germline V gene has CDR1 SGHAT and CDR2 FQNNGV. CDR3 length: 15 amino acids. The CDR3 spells CASSLTGGLGTEAFF. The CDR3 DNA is TGTGCCAGCAGCTTGACAGGGGGGTTAGGCACTGAAGCTTTCTTT.

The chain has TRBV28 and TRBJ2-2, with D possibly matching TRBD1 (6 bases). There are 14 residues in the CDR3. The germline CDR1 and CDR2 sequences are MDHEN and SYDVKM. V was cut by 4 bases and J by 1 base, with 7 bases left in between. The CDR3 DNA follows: TGTGCCAGCAGTTGGACAGTGAACACCGGGGAGCTGTTTTTT. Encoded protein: CASSWTVNTGELFF.

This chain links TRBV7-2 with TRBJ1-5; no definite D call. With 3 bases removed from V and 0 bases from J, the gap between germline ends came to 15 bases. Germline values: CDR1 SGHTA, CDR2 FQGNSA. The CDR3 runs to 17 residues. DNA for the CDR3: TGTGCCAGCAGCTTCTCCTCTCATAGGAGTAGCAATCAGCCCCAGCATTTT. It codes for CASSFSSHRSSNQPQHF.

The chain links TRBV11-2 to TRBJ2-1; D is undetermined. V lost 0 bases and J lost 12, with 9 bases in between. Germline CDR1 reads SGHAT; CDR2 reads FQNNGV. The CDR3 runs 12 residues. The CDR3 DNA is TGTGCCAGCAGCTTAGAACGGAGTGGGCAGTTCTTC. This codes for CASSLERSGQFF.

The CDR3 here is CAWTHYRGLRSEAFF. The DNA for the CDR3 is TGTGCCTGGACCCATTACAGGGGGCTGAGGTCTGAAGCTTTCTTT. V usage is TRBV30 and J usage is TRBJ1-1, with 9 bases that match TRBD1. This CDR3 has 15 amino acids. V shed 4 bases, J shed 6 bases, and the junction held 12 bases outside the gene matches. The germline V gene encodes CDR1 GTSNPN and CDR2 SVGIG (reference sequence). Filled out from reference TRBV30 and TRBJ1-1, the complete variable domain reads SQTIHQWPATLVQPVGSPLSLECTVEGTSNPNLYWYRQAAGRGLQLLFYSVGIGQISSEVPQNLSASRPQDRQFILSSKKLLLSDSGFYLCAWTHYRGLRSEAFFGQGTRLTVV.

The DNA of the CDR3 is TGTGCCTGGTGTAGGTGGACTAGCGGGGAAAGTATGACAGATACGCAGTATTTT. Its protein is CAWCRWTSGESMTDTQYF. V usage is TRBV30 and J usage is TRBJ2-3, with 12 bases aligning to TRBD2. The CDR3 is 18 residues long. The V and J ends lost 5 bases and 3 bases, in that order; junction bases with no gene match: 15. CDR1 is GTSNPN and CDR2 is SVGIG in the germline V gene (reference sequence). The whole variable domain, filled in from reference TRBV30 and TRBJ2-3, reads SQTIHQWPATLVQPVGSPLSLECTVEGTSNPNLYWYRQAAGRGLQLLFYSVGIGQISSEVPQNLSASRPQDRQFILSSKKLLLSDSGFYLCAWCRWTSGESMTDTQYFGPGTRLTVL.

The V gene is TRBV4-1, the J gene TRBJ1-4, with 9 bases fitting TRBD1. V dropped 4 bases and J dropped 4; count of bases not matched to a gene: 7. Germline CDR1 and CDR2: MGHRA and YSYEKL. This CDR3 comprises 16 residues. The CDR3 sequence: CASSPGTGNFNEKLFF. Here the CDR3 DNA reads TGCGCCAGCAGCCCAGGGACAGGGAACTTTAATGAAAAACTGTTTTTT.

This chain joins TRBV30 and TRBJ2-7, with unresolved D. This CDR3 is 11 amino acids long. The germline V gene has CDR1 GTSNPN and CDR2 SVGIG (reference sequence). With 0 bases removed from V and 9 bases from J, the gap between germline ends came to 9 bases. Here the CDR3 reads CAWSVRRLQYF. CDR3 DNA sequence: TGTGCCTGGAGTGTTCGCCGCTTGCAGTACTTC.

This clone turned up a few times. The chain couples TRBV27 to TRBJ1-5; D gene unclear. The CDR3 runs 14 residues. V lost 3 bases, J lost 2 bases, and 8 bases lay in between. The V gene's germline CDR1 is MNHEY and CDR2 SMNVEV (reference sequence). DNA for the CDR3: TGTGCCAGCAGTTTCCGGGTGGGCAATCAGCCCCAGCATTTT. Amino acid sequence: CASSFRVGNQPQHF.

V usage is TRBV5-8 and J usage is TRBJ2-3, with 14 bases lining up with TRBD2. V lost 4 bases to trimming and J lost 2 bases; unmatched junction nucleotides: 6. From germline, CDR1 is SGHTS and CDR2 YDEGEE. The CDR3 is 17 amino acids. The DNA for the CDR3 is TGTGCCAGCAGCAGAGGACTAGCGGGAGGCCCCACAGATACGCAGTATTTT. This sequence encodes CASSRGLAGGPTDTQYF.

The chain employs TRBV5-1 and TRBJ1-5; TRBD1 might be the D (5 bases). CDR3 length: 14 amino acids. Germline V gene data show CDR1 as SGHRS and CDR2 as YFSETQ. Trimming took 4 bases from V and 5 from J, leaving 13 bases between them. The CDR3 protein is CASSPDGGYQPQHF. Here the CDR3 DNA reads TGCGCCAGCAGCCCGGACGGGGGTTATCAGCCCCAGCATTTT.

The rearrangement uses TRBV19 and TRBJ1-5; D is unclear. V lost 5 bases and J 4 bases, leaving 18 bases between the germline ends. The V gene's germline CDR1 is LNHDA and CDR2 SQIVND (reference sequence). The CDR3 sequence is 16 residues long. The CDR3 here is CASSPARTAGNQPQHF. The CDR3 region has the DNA TGTGCCAGTAGTCCTGCACGGACGGCGGGGAATCAGCCCCAGCATTTT.

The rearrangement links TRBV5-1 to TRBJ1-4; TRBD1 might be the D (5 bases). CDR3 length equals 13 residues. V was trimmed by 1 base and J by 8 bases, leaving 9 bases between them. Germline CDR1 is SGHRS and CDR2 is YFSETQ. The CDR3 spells CASSLPGEEKLFF. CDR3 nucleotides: TGCGCCAGCAGCTTGCCGGGGGAAGAAAAACTGTTTTTT. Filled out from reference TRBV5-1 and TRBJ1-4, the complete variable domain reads KAGVTQTPRYLIKTRGQQVTLSCSPISGHRSVSWYQQTPGQGLQFLFEYFSETQRNKGNFPGRFSGRQFSNSRSEMNVSTLELGDSALYLCASSLPGEEKLFFGSGTQLSVL.

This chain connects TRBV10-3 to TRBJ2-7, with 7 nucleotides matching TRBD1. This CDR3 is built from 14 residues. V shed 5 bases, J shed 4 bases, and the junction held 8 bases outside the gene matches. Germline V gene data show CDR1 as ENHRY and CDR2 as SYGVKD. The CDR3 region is CAISLGTEAYEQYF. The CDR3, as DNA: TGTGCCATCAGTCTGGGGACAGAAGCGTACGAGCAGTACTTC.

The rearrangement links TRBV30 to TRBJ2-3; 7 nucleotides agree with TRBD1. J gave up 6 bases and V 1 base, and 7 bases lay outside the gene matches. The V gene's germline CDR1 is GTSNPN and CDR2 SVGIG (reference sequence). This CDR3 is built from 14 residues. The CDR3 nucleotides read TGTGCCTGGAGTGGCTCACAGGGGACCGATACGCAGTATTTT. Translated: CAWSGSQGTDTQYF.

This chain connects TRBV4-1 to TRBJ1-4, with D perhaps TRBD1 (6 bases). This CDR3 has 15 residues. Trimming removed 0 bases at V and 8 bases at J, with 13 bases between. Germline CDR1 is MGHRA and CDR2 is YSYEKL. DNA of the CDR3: TGCGCCAGCAGCCAAGATCCGACAGGTGCCGAAAAACTGTTTTTT. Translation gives CASSQDPTGAEKLFF.

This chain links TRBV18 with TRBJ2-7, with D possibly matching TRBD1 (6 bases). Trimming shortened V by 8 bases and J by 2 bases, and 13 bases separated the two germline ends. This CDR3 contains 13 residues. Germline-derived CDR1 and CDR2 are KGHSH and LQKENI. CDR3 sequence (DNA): TGTGCCAGCACCCGGGACAAGACCTACGAGCAGTACTTC. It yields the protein CASTRDKTYEQYF.

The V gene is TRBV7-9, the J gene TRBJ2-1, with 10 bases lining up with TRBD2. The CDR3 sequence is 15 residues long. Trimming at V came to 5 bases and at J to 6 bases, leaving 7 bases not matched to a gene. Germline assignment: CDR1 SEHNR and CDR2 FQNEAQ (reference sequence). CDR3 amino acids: CASSLGTSDVNEQFF. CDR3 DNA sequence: TGTGCCAGCAGCCTCGGGACTAGCGATGTCAATGAGCAGTTCTTC.

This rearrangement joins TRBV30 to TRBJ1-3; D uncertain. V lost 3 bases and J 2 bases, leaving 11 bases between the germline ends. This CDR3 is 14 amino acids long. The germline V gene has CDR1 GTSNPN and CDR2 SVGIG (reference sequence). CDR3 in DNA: TGTGCCTGGAGGCAACAAGTCGCTGGAAACACCATATATTTT. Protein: CAWRQQVAGNTIYF.

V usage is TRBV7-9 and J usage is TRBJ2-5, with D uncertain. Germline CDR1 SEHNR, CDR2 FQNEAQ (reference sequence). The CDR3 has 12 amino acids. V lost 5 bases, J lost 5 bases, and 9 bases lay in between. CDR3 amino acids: CASSPAKETQYF. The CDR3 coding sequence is TGTGCCAGCAGCCCGGCGAAGGAGACCCAGTACTTC.

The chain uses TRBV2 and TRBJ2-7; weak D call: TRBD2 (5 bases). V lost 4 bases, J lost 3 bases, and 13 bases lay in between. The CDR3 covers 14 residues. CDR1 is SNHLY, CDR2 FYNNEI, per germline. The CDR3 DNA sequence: TGTGCCAGCAGTGGCGGGCGGAAGAGCTACGAGCAGTACTTC. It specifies CASSGGRKSYEQYF. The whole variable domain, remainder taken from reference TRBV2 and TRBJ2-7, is EPEVTQTPSHQVTQMGQEVILRCVPISNHLYFYWYRQILGQKVEFLVSFYNNEISEKSEIFDDQFSVERPDGSNFTLKIRSTKLEDSAMYFCASSGGRKSYEQYFGPGTRLTVT.

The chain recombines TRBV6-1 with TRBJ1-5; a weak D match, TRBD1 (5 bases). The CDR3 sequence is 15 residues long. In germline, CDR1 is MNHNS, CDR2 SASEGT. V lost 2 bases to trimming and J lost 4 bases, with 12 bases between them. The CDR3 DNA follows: TGTGCCAGCAGTGAATTGACAGCTGGTAATCAGCCCCAGCATTTT. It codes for CASSELTAGNQPQHF.

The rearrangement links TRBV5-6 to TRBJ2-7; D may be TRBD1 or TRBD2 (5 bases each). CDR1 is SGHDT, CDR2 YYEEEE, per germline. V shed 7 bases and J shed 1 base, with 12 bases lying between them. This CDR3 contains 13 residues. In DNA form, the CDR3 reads TGTGCCAGCGCTGGGGGTTATTCCTACGAGCAGTACTTC. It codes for CASAGGYSYEQYF.

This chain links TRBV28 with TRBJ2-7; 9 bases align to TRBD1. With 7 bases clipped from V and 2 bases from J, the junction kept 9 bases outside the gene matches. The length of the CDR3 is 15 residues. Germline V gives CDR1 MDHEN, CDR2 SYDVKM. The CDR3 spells CASTQAGTGPYEQYF. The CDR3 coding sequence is TGTGCCAGCACCCAGGCCGGGACAGGGCCCTACGAGCAGTACTTC.

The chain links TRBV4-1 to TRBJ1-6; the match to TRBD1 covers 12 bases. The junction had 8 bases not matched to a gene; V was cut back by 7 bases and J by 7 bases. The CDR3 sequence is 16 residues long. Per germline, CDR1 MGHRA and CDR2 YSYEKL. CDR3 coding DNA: TGCGCCAGCACCCCGGGACAGGGGGCGCGGAATTCACCCCTCCACTTT. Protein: CASTPGQGARNSPLHF.

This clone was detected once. The CDR3 loop reads CASDRDSTYEQYF. The CDR3 nucleotides read TGTGCCTCGGACCGGGACAGCACCTACGAGCAGTACTTC. V gene TRBV30 combines with J gene TRBJ2-7, with TRBD1 identical over 7 bases. This CDR3 comprises 13 residues. Germline CDR1 is GTSNPN and CDR2 is SVGIG (reference sequence). The J segment lost 2 bases and the V segment lost 7 bases, leaving 8 bases of the junction unmatched.